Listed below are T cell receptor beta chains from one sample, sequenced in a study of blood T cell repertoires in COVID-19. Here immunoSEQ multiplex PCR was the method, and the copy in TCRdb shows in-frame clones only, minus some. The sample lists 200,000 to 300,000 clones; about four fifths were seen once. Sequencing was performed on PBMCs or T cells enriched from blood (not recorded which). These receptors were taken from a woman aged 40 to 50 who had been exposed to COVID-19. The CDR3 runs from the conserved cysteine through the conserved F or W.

CDR3: CASSQAQRQDVLEKLFF
V: TRBV4-2
J: TRBJ1-4

CDR3: CASRLRDRVIEAFF
V: TRBV5-8
J: TRBJ1-1

CDR3: CASSLELASPLHF
V: TRBV7-8
J: TRBJ1-6

CDR3: CSARTGKNTIYF
V: TRBV29-1
J: TRBJ1-3

CDR3: CASSLVQGEGTDTQYF
V: TRBV5-1
J: TRBJ2-3

CDR3: CAWSGTGQGDQPQHF
V: TRBV30
J: TRBJ1-5

CDR3: CASSVRGYTEAFF
V: TRBV28
J: TRBJ1-1

CDR3: CASSFTDQPQHF
V: TRBV7-9
J: TRBJ1-5

CDR3: CASSLTPDSYNEQFF
V: TRBV7-3
J: TRBJ2-1

CDR3: CAWSPARSFGEKLFF
V: TRBV30
J: TRBJ1-4

CDR3: CASSPTSSYEQYF
V: TRBV6-5
J: TRBJ2-7

CDR3: CASSSGTGFYGYTF
V: TRBV19
J: TRBJ1-2

CDR3: CASSSPPRHGGEKLFF
V: TRBV5-8
J: TRBJ1-4

CDR3: CASSLTAGTYEQYF
V: TRBV18
J: TRBJ2-7

CDR3: CATSRPGGSTEAFF
V: TRBV15
J: TRBJ1-1

CDR3: CASSSMNTEAFF
V: TRBV28
J: TRBJ1-1

CDR3: CASNLGGPGEQFF
V: TRBV12-3/TRBV12-4
J: TRBJ2-1

CDR3: CASTHGDRGNQPQHF
V: TRBV6-5
J: TRBJ1-5